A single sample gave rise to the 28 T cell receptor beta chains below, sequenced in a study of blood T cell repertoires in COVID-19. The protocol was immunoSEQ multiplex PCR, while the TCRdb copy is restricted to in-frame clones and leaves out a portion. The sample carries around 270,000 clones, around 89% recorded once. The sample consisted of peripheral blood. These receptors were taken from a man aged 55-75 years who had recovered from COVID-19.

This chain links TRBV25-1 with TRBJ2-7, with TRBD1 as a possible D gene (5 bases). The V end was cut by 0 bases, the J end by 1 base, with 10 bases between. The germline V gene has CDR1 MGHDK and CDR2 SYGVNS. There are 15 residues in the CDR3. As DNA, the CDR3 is TGTGCCAGCAGTGAATATGGGGCTAGGTCCTACGAGCAGTACTTC. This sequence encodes CASSEYGARSYEQYF.

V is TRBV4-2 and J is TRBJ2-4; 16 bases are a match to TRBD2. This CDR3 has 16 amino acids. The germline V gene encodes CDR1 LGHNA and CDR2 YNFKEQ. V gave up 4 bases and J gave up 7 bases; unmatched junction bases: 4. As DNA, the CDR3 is TGTGCCAGCAGCCTCGGGACTAGCGGGGGGGCCAACATTCAGTACTTC. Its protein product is CASSLGTSGGANIQYF.

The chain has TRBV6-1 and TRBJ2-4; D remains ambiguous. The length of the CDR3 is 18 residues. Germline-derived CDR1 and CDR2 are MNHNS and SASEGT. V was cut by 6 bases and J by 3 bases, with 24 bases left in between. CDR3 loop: CASSESLGGRVGKNIQYF. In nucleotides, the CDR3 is TGTGCCAGCAGCGAAAGCCTCGGTGGTCGAGTCGGCAAAAACATTCAGTACTTC.

The DNA for the CDR3 is TGTGCCAGCAGCTTAAACGGACAGCCAACTAACTATGGCTACACCTTC. Its protein is CASSLNGQPTNYGYTF. The rearrangement joins TRBV7-9 to TRBJ1-2; weak D call: TRBD1 (6 bases). In germline, CDR1 is SEHNR, CDR2 FQNEAQ (reference sequence). V lost 2 bases, J lost 0 bases, and 13 bases lay in between. The CDR3 consists of 16 residues.

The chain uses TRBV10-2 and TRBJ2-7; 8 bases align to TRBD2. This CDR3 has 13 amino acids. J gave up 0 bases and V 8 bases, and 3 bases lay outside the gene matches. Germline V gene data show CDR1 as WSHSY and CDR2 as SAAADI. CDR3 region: CASERGTSYEQYF. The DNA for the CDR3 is TGCGCCAGCGAGCGGGGGACCTCCTACGAGCAGTACTTC.

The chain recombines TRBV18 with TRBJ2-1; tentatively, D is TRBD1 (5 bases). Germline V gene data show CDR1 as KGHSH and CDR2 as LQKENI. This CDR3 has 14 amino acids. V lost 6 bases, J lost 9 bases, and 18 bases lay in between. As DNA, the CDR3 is TGTGCCAGCTCCCACGATTTAGGGGTTGTTGAGCAGTTCTTC. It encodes CASSHDLGVVEQFF. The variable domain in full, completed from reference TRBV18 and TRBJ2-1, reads NAGVMQNPRHLVRRRGQEARLRCSPMKGHSHVYWYRQLPEEGLKFMVYLQKENIIDESGMPKERFSAEFPKEGPSILRIQQVVRGDSAAYFCASSHDLGVVEQFFGPGTRLTVL.

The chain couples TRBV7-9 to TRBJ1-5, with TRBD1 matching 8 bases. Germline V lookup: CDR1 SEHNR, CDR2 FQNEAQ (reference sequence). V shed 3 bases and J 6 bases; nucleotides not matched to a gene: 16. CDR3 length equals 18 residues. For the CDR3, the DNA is TGTGCCAGCAGCTTGGGGGGGACAGGAAGAGGTTTTATTCAGCCCCAGCATTTT. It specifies CASSLGGTGRGFIQPQHF.

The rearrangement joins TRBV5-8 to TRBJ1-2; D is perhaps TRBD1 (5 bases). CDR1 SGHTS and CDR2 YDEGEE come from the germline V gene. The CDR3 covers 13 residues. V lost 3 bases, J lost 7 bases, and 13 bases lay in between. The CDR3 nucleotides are TGTGCCAGCAGCTCTCCGGGACTCGGTGGCTACACCTTC. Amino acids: CASSSPGLGGYTF.

The CDR3 DNA reads as TGCGCCAGCAGCCAAATGTCGGCTCAGTTGAGGCATGGCTACACCTTC. This gives the protein CASSQMSAQLRHGYTF. V usage is TRBV4-1 and J usage is TRBJ1-2; D is undetermined. CDR1 MGHRA and CDR2 YSYEKL come from the germline V gene. The CDR3 totals 16 residues. Trimming shortened V by 2 bases and J by 6 bases, and 19 bases separated the two germline ends.

This CDR3 is CASSLWRTSGDEQYF. CDR3 in DNA: TGTGCCAGCAGTTTATGGAGGACTAGCGGGGACGAGCAGTACTTC. The chain employs TRBV28 and TRBJ2-7; 12 bases are shared with TRBD2. The CDR3 consists of 15 residues. Germline CDR1 and CDR2: MDHEN and SYDVKM. V shed 0 bases and J 5 bases; nucleotides not matched to a gene: 2.

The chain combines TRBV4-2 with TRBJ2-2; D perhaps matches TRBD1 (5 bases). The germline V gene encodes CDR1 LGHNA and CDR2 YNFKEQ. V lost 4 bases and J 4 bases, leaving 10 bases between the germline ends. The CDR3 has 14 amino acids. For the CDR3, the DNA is TGTGCCAGCAGCCCGTACAGGACCACCGGGGAGCTGTTTTTT. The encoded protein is CASSPYRTTGELFF.

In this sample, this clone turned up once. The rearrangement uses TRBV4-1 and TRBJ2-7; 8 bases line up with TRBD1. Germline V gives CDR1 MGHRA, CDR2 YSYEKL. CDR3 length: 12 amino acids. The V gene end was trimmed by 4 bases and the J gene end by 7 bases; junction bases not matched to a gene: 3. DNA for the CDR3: TGCGCCAGCAGCCCCCGGACAGGGGAGCAGTACTTC. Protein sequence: CASSPRTGEQYF.

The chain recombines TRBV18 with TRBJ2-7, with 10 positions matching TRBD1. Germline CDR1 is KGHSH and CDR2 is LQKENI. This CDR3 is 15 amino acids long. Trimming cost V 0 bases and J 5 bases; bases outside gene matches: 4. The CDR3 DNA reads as TGTGCCAGCTCACCACCGGGACAGGGGTTACACGAGCAGTACTTC. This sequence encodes CASSPPGQGLHEQYF.

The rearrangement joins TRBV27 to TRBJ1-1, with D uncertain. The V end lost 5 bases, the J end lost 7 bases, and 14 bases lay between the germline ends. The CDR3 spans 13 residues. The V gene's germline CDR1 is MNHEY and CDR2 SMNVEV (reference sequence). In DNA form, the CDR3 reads TGTGCCAGCAGTGACAATGTGGGCGTTGAAGCTTTCTTT. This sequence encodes CASSDNVGVEAFF.

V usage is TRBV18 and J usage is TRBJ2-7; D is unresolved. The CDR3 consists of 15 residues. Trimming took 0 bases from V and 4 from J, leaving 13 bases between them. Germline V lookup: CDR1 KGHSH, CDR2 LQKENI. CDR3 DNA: TGTGCCAGCTCACCACCATCCGCCAGACATTACGAGCAGTACTTC. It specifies CASSPPSARHYEQYF.

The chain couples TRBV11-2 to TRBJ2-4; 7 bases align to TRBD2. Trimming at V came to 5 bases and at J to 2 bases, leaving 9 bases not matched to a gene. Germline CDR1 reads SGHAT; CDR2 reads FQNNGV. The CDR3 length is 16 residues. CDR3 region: CASSTGAGTTKNIQYF. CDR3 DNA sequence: TGTGCCAGCAGCACCGGTGCAGGGACTACCAAAAACATTCAGTACTTC. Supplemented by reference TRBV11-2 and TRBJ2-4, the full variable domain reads EAGVAQSPRYKIIEKRQSVAFWCNPISGHATLYWYQQILGQGPKLLIQFQNNGVVDDSQLPKDRFSAERLKGVDSTLKIQPAKLEDSAVYLCASSTGAGTTKNIQYFGAGTRLSVL.

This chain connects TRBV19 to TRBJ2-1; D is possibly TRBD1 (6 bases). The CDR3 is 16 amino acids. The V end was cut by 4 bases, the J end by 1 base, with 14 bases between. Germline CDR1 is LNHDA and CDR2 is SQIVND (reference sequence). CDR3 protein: CASSKGDQGSYNEQFF. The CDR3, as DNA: TGTGCCAGTAGTAAAGGGGACCAGGGGTCCTACAATGAGCAGTTCTTC. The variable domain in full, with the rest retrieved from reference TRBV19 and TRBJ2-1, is DGGITQSPKYLFRKEGQNVTLSCEQNLNHDAMYWYRQDPGQGLRLIYYSQIVNDFQKGDIAEGYSVSREKKESFPLTVTSAQKNPTAFYLCASSKGDQGSYNEQFFGPGTRLTVL.

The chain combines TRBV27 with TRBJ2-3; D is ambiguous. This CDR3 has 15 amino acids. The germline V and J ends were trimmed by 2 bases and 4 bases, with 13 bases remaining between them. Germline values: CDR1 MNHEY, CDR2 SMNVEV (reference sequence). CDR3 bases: TGTGCCAGCAGTTTAGCTGTCAACCGCGCAGATACGCAGTATTTT. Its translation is CASSLAVNRADTQYF.

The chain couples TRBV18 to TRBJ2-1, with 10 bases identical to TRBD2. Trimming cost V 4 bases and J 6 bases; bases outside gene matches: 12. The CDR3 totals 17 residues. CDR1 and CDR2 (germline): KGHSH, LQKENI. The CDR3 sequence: CASSRSTLAGVGNEQFF. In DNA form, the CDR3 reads TGTGCCAGCTCACGATCCACCCTAGCGGGGGTGGGCAATGAGCAGTTCTTC.

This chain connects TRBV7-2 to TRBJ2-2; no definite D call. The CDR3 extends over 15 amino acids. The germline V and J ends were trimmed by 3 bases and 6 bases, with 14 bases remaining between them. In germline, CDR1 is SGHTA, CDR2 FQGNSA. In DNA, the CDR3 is TGTGCCAGCAGCTTTGGATTAGCCGGATCCGGGGAGCTGTTTTTT. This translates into CASSFGLAGSGELFF.

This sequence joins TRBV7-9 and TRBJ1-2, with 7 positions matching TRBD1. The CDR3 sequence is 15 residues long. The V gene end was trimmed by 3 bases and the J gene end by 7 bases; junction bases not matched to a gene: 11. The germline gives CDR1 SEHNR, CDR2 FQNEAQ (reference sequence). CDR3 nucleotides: TGTGCCAGCAGCTTCCCGACAGGGACATTATCTGGCTACACCTTC. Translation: CASSFPTGTLSGYTF.

The DNA of the CDR3 is TGTGCCAGCAGCCGGACACAGGGTGGGGGCTACACCTTC. It translates to CASSRTQGGGYTF. The rearrangement uses TRBV12-3 or TRBV12-4 and TRBJ1-2; the D gene is possibly TRBD1 (6 bases). There are 13 residues in the CDR3. Between the trimmed V and J ends, which lost 6 bases and 8 bases, there was a span of 16 bases.

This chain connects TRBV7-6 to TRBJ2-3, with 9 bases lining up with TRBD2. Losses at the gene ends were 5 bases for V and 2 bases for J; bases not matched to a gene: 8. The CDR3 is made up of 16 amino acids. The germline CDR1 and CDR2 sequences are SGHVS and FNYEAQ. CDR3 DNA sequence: TGTGCCAGCAGCCCACTTGCGGGGGGGCCCACAGATACGCAGTATTTT. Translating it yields CASSPLAGGPTDTQYF. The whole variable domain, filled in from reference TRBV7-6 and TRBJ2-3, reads GAGVSQSPRYKVTKRGQDVALRCDPISGHVSLYWYRQALGQGPEFLTYFNYEAQQDKSGLPNDRFSAERPEGSISTLTIQRTEQRDSAMYRCASSPLAGGPTDTQYFGPGTRLTVL.

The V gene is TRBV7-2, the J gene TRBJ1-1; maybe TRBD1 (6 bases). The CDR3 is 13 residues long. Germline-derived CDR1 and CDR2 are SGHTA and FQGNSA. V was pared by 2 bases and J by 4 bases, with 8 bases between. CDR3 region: CASSLRGGTEAFF. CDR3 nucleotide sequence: TGTGCCAGCAGCTTAAGGGGGGGCACTGAAGCTTTCTTT.

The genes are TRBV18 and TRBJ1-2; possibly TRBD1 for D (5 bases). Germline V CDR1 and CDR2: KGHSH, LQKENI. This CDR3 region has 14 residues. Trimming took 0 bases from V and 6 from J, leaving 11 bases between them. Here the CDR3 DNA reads TGTGCCAGCTCACCACCGGGGGGTGTCAATGGCTACACCTTC. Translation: CASSPPGGVNGYTF.

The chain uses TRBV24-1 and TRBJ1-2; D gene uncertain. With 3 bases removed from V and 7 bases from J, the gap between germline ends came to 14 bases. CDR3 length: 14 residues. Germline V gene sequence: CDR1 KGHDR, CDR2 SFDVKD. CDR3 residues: CATSDPYEGSGYTF. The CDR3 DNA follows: TGTGCCACCAGTGATCCCTACGAAGGGAGTGGCTACACCTTC.

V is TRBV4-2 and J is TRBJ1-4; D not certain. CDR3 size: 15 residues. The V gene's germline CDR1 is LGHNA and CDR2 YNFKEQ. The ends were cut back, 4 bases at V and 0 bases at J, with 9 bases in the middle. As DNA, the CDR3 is TGTGCCAGCAGCCCCCGGGAAACAACTAATGAAAAACTGTTTTTT. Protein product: CASSPRETTNEKLFF.

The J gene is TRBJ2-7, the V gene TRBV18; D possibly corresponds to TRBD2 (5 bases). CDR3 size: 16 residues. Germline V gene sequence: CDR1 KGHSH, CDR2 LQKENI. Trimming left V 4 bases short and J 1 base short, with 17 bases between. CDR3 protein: CASSQGAVGESYEQYF. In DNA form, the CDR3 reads TGTGCCAGCTCACAAGGCGCAGTGGGAGAGTCCTACGAGCAGTACTTC.